These 6 T cell receptor beta chains originate from one sample sequenced in a study of blood T cell repertoires in COVID-19. The assay was immunoSEQ multiplex PCR, and TCRdb's table has in-frame clones only and misses some. The sample consists of approximately 160,000 clones, approximately 95% of them appearing once. The source material was peripheral blood. These receptors originate from a woman aged 60-75 years with COVID-19, enrolled during active disease.

This clone occurred once. This chain links TRBV5-4 with TRBJ1-2; D uncertain. The V end was cut by 4 bases, the J end by 3 bases, with 10 bases between. The germline gives CDR1 SGHNT, CDR2 YYREEE (reference sequence). This CDR3 has 13 amino acids. CDR3 DNA: TGTGCCAGCAGCCTGGAATCGGACTATGGCTACACCTTC. This translates into CASSLESDYGYTF.

The V and J genes are TRBV4-2 and TRBJ1-2; a weak D match, TRBD1 (6 bases). The CDR3 runs to 14 residues. Germline V lookup: CDR1 LGHNA, CDR2 YNFKEQ. The V and J ends lost 7 bases and 5 bases respectively, with 17 bases between them. The CDR3 sequence: CASNPFGTTYGYTF. DNA for the CDR3: TGTGCCAGCAACCCCTTCGGGACAACTTATGGCTACACCTTC.

The chain couples TRBV19 to TRBJ1-2; 8 bases are a match to TRBD1. The CDR3 has 13 amino acids. J lost 4 bases, V lost 4 bases, and 2 bases had no gene match. The germline V gene encodes CDR1 LNHDA and CDR2 SQIVND (reference sequence). For the CDR3, the DNA is TGTGCCAGTAGTAGGGGACAGGCCTATGGCTACACCTTC. It specifies CASSRGQAYGYTF.

The J gene is TRBJ1-1, the V gene TRBV5-1, with unresolved D. Looked up from germline, CDR1 is SGHRS and CDR2 is YFSETQ. V lost 1 base and J 1 base, leaving 14 bases between the germline ends. CDR3 size: 16 residues. The CDR3 here is CASSLQPGSENTEAFF. The CDR3 bases are TGCGCCAGCAGCTTGCAACCGGGGTCGGAGAACACTGAAGCTTTCTTT.

The J gene is TRBJ2-7, the V gene TRBV6-6; TRBD2 matches at 9 bases. The length of the CDR3 is 14 residues. Losses at the gene ends were 5 bases for V and 2 bases for J; bases not matched to a gene: 4. Germline values: CDR1 MNHNY, CDR2 SVGAGI (reference sequence). Here the CDR3 DNA reads TGTGCCAGCAGTCATACTAGCGGGCCCTACGAGCAGTACTTC. Protein: CASSHTSGPYEQYF.

The J gene is TRBJ2-1, the V gene TRBV4-2; 8 nucleotides agree with TRBD2. Trimming removed 6 bases from V and 5 bases from J; junction bases left unmatched: 6. The CDR3 is made up of 14 amino acids. Per germline, CDR1 LGHNA and CDR2 YNFKEQ. CDR3 coding DNA: TGTGCCAGCAGTGAAGCGGGGGAACACAATGAGCAGTTCTTC. It encodes CASSEAGEHNEQFF.